This record concerns one T cell receptor (beta chain) sequence. Germline V gene lookup returns CDR1 SGHVS and CDR2 FQNEAQ. The CDR3 has 17 amino acids. V lost 2 bases to trimming and J lost 3 bases, with 17 bases between them. It was with 60 Vbeta and 13 Jbeta primers that the PCR ran. Clones were read by immunoSEQ multiplex PCR, and TCRdb kept only the in-frame ones, dropping some. This table holds roughly 93,000 clones, about 70% found once. This record comes from a study of cytomegalovirus exposure and HLA in healthy donors. Sequenced: PBMCs. The genes are TRBV7-8 and TRBJ1-5; maybe TRBD1 (5 bases). This clonotype was obtained from a man in his forties in good health and CMV-seronegative. This CDR3 reads CASSLSMLAGHNQPQHF. The CDR3 nucleotides are TGTGCCAGCAGCTTATCCATGCTGGCAGGGCACAATCAGCCCCAGCATTTT.